This entry concerns a single TCR beta chain. Its antigen remains unknown. The data belong to a study of CD8+ T cells in alopecia areata. Study context: Tofacitinib was taken orally by treated patients, and the dose was 5 to 10 mg twice daily. Study-wide results and limits: Affected scalp, especially in alopecia totalis/universalis, had a higher clonality than normal scalp did.

The CDR3 consists of 13 residues. Germline V gene sequence: CDR1 SGHRS, CDR2 YFSETQ. Trimming at V came to 2 bases and at J to 1 base, leaving 0 bases not matched to a gene. Patients with alopecia areata provided lesional scalp punch biopsies as well as peripheral blood. The authors extracted RNA and reverse transcribed it into cDNA as the sequencing template. Repertoires were generated with immunoSEQ multiplex PCR, while TCRdb's copy carries only in-frame clones and drops some. The sample includes roughly 150,000 clones, 87% seen only once; the top ten take around 15%. The chain joins TRBV5-1 to TRBJ2-7; 7 bases are a match to TRBD2. The specimen was CD8+ T cells sorted from blood, collected at week 0. The TCR was taken from a human donor with alopecia areata. CDR3 bases: TGCGCCAGCAGCTTCGGGGGGTCCTACGAGCAGTACTTC. Its protein product is CASSFGGSYEQYF.